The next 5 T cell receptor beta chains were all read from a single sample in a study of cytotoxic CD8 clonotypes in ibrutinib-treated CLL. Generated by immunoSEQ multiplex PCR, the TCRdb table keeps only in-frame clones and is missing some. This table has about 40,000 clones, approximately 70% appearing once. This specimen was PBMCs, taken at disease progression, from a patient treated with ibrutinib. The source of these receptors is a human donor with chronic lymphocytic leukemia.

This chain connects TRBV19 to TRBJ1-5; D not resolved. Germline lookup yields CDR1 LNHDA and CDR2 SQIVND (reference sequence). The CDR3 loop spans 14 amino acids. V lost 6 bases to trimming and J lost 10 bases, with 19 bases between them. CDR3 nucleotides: TGTGCCAGTAGCATAAAGGTGGGCAAGGTTCCCCAGCATTTT. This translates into CASSIKVGKVPQHF.

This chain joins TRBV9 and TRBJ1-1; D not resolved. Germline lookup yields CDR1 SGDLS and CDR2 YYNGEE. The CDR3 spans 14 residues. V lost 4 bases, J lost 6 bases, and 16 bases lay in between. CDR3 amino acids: CASSLGGGSAEAFF. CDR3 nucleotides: TGTGCCAGCAGCCTGGGAGGTGGGAGCGCTGAAGCTTTCTTT.

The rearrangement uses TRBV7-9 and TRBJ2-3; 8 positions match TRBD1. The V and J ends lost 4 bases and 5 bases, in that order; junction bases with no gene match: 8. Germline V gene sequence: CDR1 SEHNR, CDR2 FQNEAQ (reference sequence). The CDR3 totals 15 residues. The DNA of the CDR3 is TGTGCCAGCAGCTCATCGGACAGGGCAGGAGATACGCAGTATTTT. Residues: CASSSSDRAGDTQYF. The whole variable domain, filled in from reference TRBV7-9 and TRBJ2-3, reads DTGVSQNPRHKITKRGQNVTFRCDPISEHNRLYWYRQTLGQGPEFLTYFQNEAQLEKSRLLSDRFSAERPKGSFSTLEIQRTEQGDSAMYLCASSSSDRAGDTQYFGPGTRLTVL.

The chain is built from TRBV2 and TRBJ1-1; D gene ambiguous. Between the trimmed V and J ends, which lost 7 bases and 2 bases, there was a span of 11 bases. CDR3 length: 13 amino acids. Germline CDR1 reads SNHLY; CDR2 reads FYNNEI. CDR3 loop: CASILDKNTEAFF. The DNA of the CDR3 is TGTGCCAGCATATTAGACAAAAACACTGAAGCTTTCTTT.

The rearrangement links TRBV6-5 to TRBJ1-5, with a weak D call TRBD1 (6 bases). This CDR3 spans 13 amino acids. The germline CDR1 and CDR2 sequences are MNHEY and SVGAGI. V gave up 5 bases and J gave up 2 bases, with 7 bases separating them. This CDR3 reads CASSAGGNQPQHF. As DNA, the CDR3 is TGTGCCAGCAGTGCAGGGGGCAATCAGCCCCAGCATTTT.